The clone carrying this T cell receptor beta chain was seen ten or more times. Amplified TCR beta CDR3 regions derived from RNA transcripts. First-round RT-PCR targeting the TCR CDR3 was performed with the HTBI primer set. TCRdb analysed the multiplex PCR reads with MiXCR anew, one entry per CDR3 protein. The sample has approximately 95,000 distinct CDR3 sequences; about 37% are singletons. This sample stems from a study of T cells in Graves' hyperthyroidism and ophthalmopathy. The sample taken for sequencing was peripheral blood or thyroid tissue (not recorded which). The receptor was derived from a young woman with Graves' hyperthyroidism.

The DNA of the CDR3 is TGTGCCAGCAGGACAGGGGTCACAGATACGCAGTATTTT. Amino acid sequence: CASRTGVTDTQYF. This sequence joins TRBV4-2 and TRBJ2-3; TRBD1 aligns across 8 bases. Per the germline V gene, CDR1 is LGHNA and CDR2 is YNFKEQ. V lost 6 bases, J lost 2 bases, and 1 base stayed unmatched. This CDR3 spans 13 amino acids.